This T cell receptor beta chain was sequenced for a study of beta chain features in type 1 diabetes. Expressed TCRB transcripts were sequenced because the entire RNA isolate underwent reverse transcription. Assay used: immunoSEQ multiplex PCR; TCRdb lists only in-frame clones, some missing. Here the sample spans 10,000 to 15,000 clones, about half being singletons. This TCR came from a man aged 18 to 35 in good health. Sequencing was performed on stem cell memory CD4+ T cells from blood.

The CDR3 DNA sequence: TGTGCCAGCAGTCCGTATAGGGGGGAGACCCAGTACTTC. This codes for CASSPYRGETQYF. The rearrangement uses TRBV28 and TRBJ2-5; weak D call: TRBD1 (6 bases). The CDR3 sequence is 13 residues long. The germline V gene has CDR1 MDHEN and CDR2 SYDVKM. Trimming took off 5 bases at V and 5 bases at J, with 12 bases between the two ends.